These 21 T cell receptor beta chains were all obtained from the same sample, sequenced in a study of cytomegalovirus exposure and HLA in healthy donors. PCR used 60 Vbeta primers and 13 Jbeta primers. Method: immunoSEQ multiplex PCR; TCRdb's copy keeps in-frame clones and lacks some. The table shows fewer than 70,000 clones, with about 70% occurring only once. The sequenced sample consisted of PBMCs. These receptors were taken from a woman aged 30 to 39 in good health and CMV-seronegative.

This clone came up a few times. This chain links TRBV4-1 with TRBJ2-5; perhaps TRBD2 as D (6 bases). Trimming pared 0 bases from V and 5 bases from J, leaving 7 bases between. This CDR3 spans 13 amino acids. The germline CDR1 and CDR2 sequences are MGHRA and YSYEKL. The CDR3 spells CASSQEGRETQYF. The DNA for the CDR3 is TGCGCCAGCAGCCAAGAGGGGAGGGAGACCCAGTACTTC.

V is TRBV6-6 and J is TRBJ2-2; D remains unclear. Trimming shortened V by 2 bases and J by 5 bases, and 6 bases separated the two germline ends. The CDR3 is 13 amino acids. The germline V gene has CDR1 MNHNY and CDR2 SVGAGI (reference sequence). CDR3 bases: TGTGCCAGCAGTTACGTAACTACCGGGGAGCTGTTTTTT. Its translation: CASSYVTTGELFF.

The chain combines TRBV18 with TRBJ1-1; D is possibly TRBD1 (5 bases). CDR1 is KGHSH, CDR2 LQKENI, per germline. CDR3 length equals 14 residues. Trimming cost V 3 bases and J 1 base, with 9 bases left between them. Here the CDR3 DNA reads TGTGCCAGCTCACCGGCAGGGCGGAACACTGAAGCTTTCTTT. It specifies CASSPAGRNTEAFF.

The table lists this clone with a few counts. The chain recombines TRBV28 with TRBJ2-5; D is undetermined. V was shortened by 3 bases and J by 2 bases, with 10 bases between the two germline ends. Per the germline V gene, CDR1 is MDHEN and CDR2 is SYDVKM. The CDR3 is made up of 14 amino acids. CDR3 amino acids: CASSFPFQQETQYF. Written as DNA, the CDR3 is TGTGCCAGCAGTTTCCCATTTCAACAAGAGACCCAGTACTTC.

The chain is built from TRBV5-1 and TRBJ1-6, with unresolved D. From germline, CDR1 is SGHRS and CDR2 YFSETQ. Deletions cut 4 bases from V and 11 bases from J, with 16 bases between. The CDR3 length is 14 residues. CDR3 coding DNA: TGCGCCAGCAGCCCTGGGCCTTTAGATGCACCCCTCCACTTT. This encodes CASSPGPLDAPLHF.

A word on this clone: An end of the junction does not agree with germline; a read error may underlie this. V and J are TRBV6-4 and TRBJ1-3; D uncertain. The CDR3 length is 9 residues. Germline V gives CDR1 MRHNA, CDR2 SNTAGT. The DNA for the CDR3 is TGTGCCAGCAGGGGCCTGGCTCCTTTT. This codes for CASRGLAPF.

The chain has TRBV7-3 and TRBJ2-3; weak D call: TRBD2 (6 bases). Germline lookup yields CDR1 SGHTA and CDR2 FQGTGA. The ends were cut back, 1 base at V and 0 bases at J, with 17 bases in the middle. The CDR3 covers 18 residues. The chain's CDR3 is CASSLNAGRGTSTDTQYF. CDR3 nucleotide sequence: TGTGCCAGCAGCTTAAATGCGGGGCGGGGTACTAGCACAGATACGCAGTATTTT. Supplemented by reference TRBV7-3 and TRBJ2-3, the full variable domain reads GAGVSQTPSNKVTEKGKYVELRCDPISGHTALYWYRQSLGQGPEFLIYFQGTGAADDSGLPNDRFFAVRPEGSVSTLKIQRTERGDSAVYLCASSLNAGRGTSTDTQYFGPGTRLTVL.

This clone turned up a few times. The rearrangement joins TRBV7-7 to TRBJ2-1; D is unclear. Germline V CDR1 and CDR2: SSHAT, FNYEAQ (reference sequence). Trimming took off 0 bases at V and 10 bases at J, with 10 bases between the two ends. This CDR3 has 13 residues. This CDR3 is CASSLAQWAEQFF. CDR3 in DNA: TGTGCCAGCAGCTTAGCCCAATGGGCGGAGCAGTTCTTC. The whole variable domain, filled in from reference TRBV7-7 and TRBJ2-1, reads GAGVSQSPRYKVTKRGQDVTLRCDPISSHATLYWYQQALGQGPEFLTYFNYEAQPDKSGLPSDRFSAERPEGSISTLTIQRTEQRDSAMYRCASSLAQWAEQFFGPGTRLTVL.

J is TRBJ2-2 and V is TRBV29-1, with TRBD1 matching over 8 bases. Trimming at V came to 4 bases and at J to 1 base, leaving 8 bases not matched to a gene. The CDR3 runs to 16 residues. CDR1 SQVTM and CDR2 ANQGSEA come from the germline V gene. CDR3 loop: CSVAGVRGQNTGELFF. CDR3 coding DNA: TGCAGCGTTGCAGGGGTCAGGGGGCAGAACACCGGGGAGCTGTTTTTT.

The J gene is TRBJ1-1, the V gene TRBV19; TRBD1 matches 8 bases. The CDR3 is made up of 14 amino acids. Trimming cost V 7 bases and J 4 bases; bases outside gene matches: 8. Germline V lookup: CDR1 LNHDA, CDR2 SQIVND (reference sequence). This CDR3 is CASIDDRGGTEAFF. CDR3 nucleotides: TGTGCCAGTATTGATGACAGGGGTGGCACTGAAGCTTTCTTT.

This clone was found once. The V gene is TRBV5-4, the J gene TRBJ2-5; D is unclear. Germline CDR1 is SGHNT and CDR2 is YYREEE (reference sequence). V was shortened by 2 bases and J by 1 base, with 6 bases between the two germline ends. The CDR3 has 13 residues. CDR3 in DNA: TGTGCCAGCAGCTTCGAGGCCCAAGAGACCCAGTACTTC. Protein: CASSFEAQETQYF.

The chain joins TRBV11-2 to TRBJ1-1; maybe TRBD1 (5 bases). V was trimmed by 5 bases and J by 4 bases, leaving 8 bases between them. CDR1 is SGHAT, CDR2 FQNNGV, per germline. The CDR3 totals 12 residues. The CDR3 sequence: CASSRGGTEAFF. CDR3 in DNA: TGTGCCAGCAGCAGGGGAGGCACTGAAGCTTTCTTT.

The J gene is TRBJ2-1, the V gene TRBV5-1; D unclear. The CDR3 sequence is 12 residues long. The V end lost 4 bases, the J end lost 3 bases, and 5 bases lay between the germline ends. Germline CDR1 and CDR2: SGHRS and YFSETQ. CDR3 sequence reads: CASSTSYNEQFF. The CDR3 nucleotides read TGCGCCAGCAGCACCAGCTACAATGAGCAGTTCTTC.

The chain links TRBV15 to TRBJ1-4; 7 bases fit TRBD1. The germline CDR1 and CDR2 sequences are LNHNV and YYDKDF (reference sequence). CDR3 length: 14 amino acids. The V and J ends lost 8 bases and 3 bases, in that order; junction bases with no gene match: 6. The CDR3 region is CATGETGPNEKLFF. In nucleotides, the CDR3 is TGTGCCACCGGGGAGACAGGGCCTAATGAAAAACTGTTTTTT.

The chain is built from TRBV9 and TRBJ2-2; D is uncertain. The CDR3 runs 14 residues. V was pared by 4 bases and J by 8 bases, with 15 bases between. Germline CDR1 and CDR2: SGDLS and YYNGEE. CDR3 sequence: CASSLRVDSGELFF. CDR3 nucleotides: TGTGCCAGCAGCCTACGGGTGGATTCGGGGGAGCTGTTTTTT.

The chain carries TRBV12-5 and TRBJ2-7; 10 bases match TRBD1. The CDR3 spans 16 residues. V gave up 2 bases and J gave up 5 bases; unmatched junction bases: 9. Germline V CDR1 and CDR2: LGHNT, FRNRAP. The DNA for the CDR3 is TGTGCTAGTGGTTTGTTAACGTGGGACAGGGGCGACGAGCAGTACTTC. It specifies CASGLLTWDRGDEQYF.

Only a few counts were recorded for this clone. V is TRBV28 and J is TRBJ1-5; the match to TRBD1 covers 9 bases. The J segment lost 6 bases and the V segment lost 3 bases, leaving 9 bases of the junction unmatched. Germline CDR1 MDHEN, CDR2 SYDVKM. This CDR3 region has 16 residues. The CDR3 spells CASSFAGTGSGQPQHF. The CDR3 DNA reads as TGTGCCAGCAGTTTCGCCGGGACAGGGTCTGGTCAGCCCCAGCATTTT.

The gene calls are TRBV5-6 and TRBJ2-1, with D possibly being TRBD1 (6 bases). Germline V gene lookup returns CDR1 SGHDT and CDR2 YYEEEE. This CDR3 is 15 amino acids long. Trimming took off 2 bases at V and 4 bases at J, with 13 bases between the two ends. In DNA, the CDR3 is TGTGCCAGCAGCTTTTCCGGGACACTGTACAATGAGCAGTTCTTC. Its translation: CASSFSGTLYNEQFF.

V usage is TRBV10-1 and J usage is TRBJ2-5; 7 bases map to TRBD2. The CDR3 length is 12 residues. Germline V CDR1 and CDR2: WNHNN, SYGVQD (reference sequence). This CDR3 reads CSASGEQETQYF. The CDR3 DNA follows: TGCTCCGCTAGCGGCGAGCAAGAGACCCAGTACTTC.

Only a few counts were recorded for this clone. This chain links TRBV10-3 with TRBJ1-4, with 8 bases that match TRBD1. In germline, CDR1 is ENHRY, CDR2 SYGVKD. The CDR3 contains 14 residues. With 6 bases clipped from V and 3 bases from J, the junction kept 3 bases outside the gene matches. DNA for the CDR3: TGTGCCATCAGACAGGGACAGGCTAATGAAAAACTGTTTTTT. Encoded protein: CAIRQGQANEKLFF.

This chain joins TRBV28 and TRBJ2-7, with D tentatively TRBD2 (5 bases). This CDR3 is 15 amino acids long. Trimming left V 5 bases short and J 2 bases short, with 16 bases between. CDR1 is MDHEN, CDR2 SYDVKM, per germline. The CDR3 protein is CASSPKSGSPYEQYF. DNA of the CDR3: TGTGCCAGCAGTCCCAAGTCGGGGAGCCCCTACGAGCAGTACTTC.